The 21 T cell receptor beta chains presented below share a single source sample, sequenced in a study of HIV-infected patients and healthy controls. Whole blood was used without fractionation, so all unsorted peripheral T cells were included. Alpha and beta constant-region primers primed reverse transcription of around 0.5 ug RNA. Using multiplexing indices, alpha and beta chain libraries were generated apart by chain-specific third strand synthesis. TCRdb recomputed calls from the 5' RACE reads with MiXCR, one row per CDR3 protein. The sample holds roughly 20,000 distinct CDR3 sequences; approximately 9% are singletons and the top ten take 5.5% to 7.5%. Source material: blood. The receptors shown here come from an adult in good health.

This clonotype was seen only a few times. V gene TRBV19 combines with J gene TRBJ2-5; 9 bases are a match to TRBD1. This CDR3 region has 14 residues. Germline CDR1 is LNHDA and CDR2 is SQIVND (reference sequence). Trimming removed 3 bases from V and 5 bases from J; junction bases left unmatched: 4. The CDR3: CASSITGGRETQYF. CDR3 DNA: TGTGCCAGTAGTATTACAGGGGGCCGGGAGACCCAGTACTTC.

This chain links TRBV3-1 with TRBJ2-7, with 7 positions matching TRBD2. The CDR3 is 15 amino acids. The V gene's germline CDR1 is LGHDT and CDR2 YNNKEL (reference sequence). V shed 7 bases, J shed 4 bases, and the junction held 13 bases outside the gene matches. The CDR3 region is CASIPARAGKYEQYF. The CDR3 nucleotides are TGTGCCAGCATCCCCGCGCGAGCGGGGAAGTACGAGCAGTACTTC.

The chain employs TRBV30 and TRBJ2-1, with D perhaps TRBD2 (6 bases). The germline gives CDR1 GTSNPN, CDR2 SVGIG (reference sequence). The V end was cut by 2 bases, the J end by 4 bases, with 12 bases between. The CDR3 length is 14 residues. CDR3 residues: CAWSPGEQYNEQFF. In DNA, the CDR3 is TGTGCCTGGAGTCCGGGGGAGCAGTACAATGAGCAGTTCTTC.

This clonotype was counted at least ten times. The V gene is TRBV7-9, the J gene TRBJ2-1, with 7 positions matching TRBD2. V gave up 1 base and J gave up 10 bases; unmatched junction bases: 13. Germline V gene lookup returns CDR1 SEHNR and CDR2 FQNEAQ (reference sequence). The length of the CDR3 is 16 residues. The CDR3 loop is CASSLGTRTSVGEQFF. In DNA form, the CDR3 reads TGTGCCAGCAGCTTAGGGACAAGGACTAGTGTTGGCGAGCAGTTCTTC. Supplemented by reference TRBV7-9 and TRBJ2-1, the full variable domain reads DTGVSQNPRHKITKRGQNVTFRCDPISEHNRLYWYRQTLGQGPEFLTYFQNEAQLEKSRLLSDRFSAERPKGSFSTLEIQRTEQGDSAMYLCASSLGTRTSVGEQFFGPGTRLTVL.

This clonotype rates as medium-sized. The rearrangement joins TRBV7-2 to TRBJ2-7, with 9 bases lining up with TRBD2. CDR1 is SGHTA and CDR2 is FQGNSA in the germline V gene. The CDR3 sequence is 17 residues long. V lost 5 bases, J lost 3 bases, and 14 bases stayed unmatched. Here the CDR3 reads CASSQLPPGLAGYEQYF. The CDR3, as DNA: TGTGCCAGCAGCCAACTTCCTCCGGGACTAGCAGGCTACGAGCAGTACTTC.

In this sample, this clonotype turned up many times. This chain joins TRBV12-3 or TRBV12-4 and TRBJ1-4, with unresolved D. This CDR3 has 15 residues. Trimming shortened V by 6 bases and J by 8 bases, and 19 bases separated the two germline ends. This CDR3 reads CASSFIFHTEEKLFF. For the CDR3, the DNA is TGTGCCAGCAGCTTTATATTTCACACGGAGGAAAAACTGTTTTTT.

V is TRBV20-1 and J is TRBJ2-4, with D hard to call. CDR1 DFQATT and CDR2 SNEGSKA come from the germline V gene (reference sequence). V was pared by 6 bases and J by 4 bases, with 13 bases between. This CDR3 has 13 amino acids. The CDR3 region is CSAHVNMKNIQYF. CDR3 sequence (DNA): TGCAGTGCCCACGTTAACATGAAAAACATTCAGTACTTC.

This clonotype qualifies as medium-sized. V and J are TRBV20-1 and TRBJ2-1; TRBD2 matches at 11 bases. Trimming cost V 4 bases and J 4 bases; bases outside gene matches: 3. Germline CDR1 DFQATT, CDR2 SNEGSKA (reference sequence). The CDR3 spans 14 residues. CDR3 bases: TGCAGTGCTATTAGCGGGAGGGGGTACAATGAGCAGTTCTTC. Residues: CSAISGRGYNEQFF.

There are many counts of this clonotype. The chain uses TRBV29-1 and TRBJ2-2; D uncertain. There are 11 residues in the CDR3. CDR1 SQVTM and CDR2 ANQGSEA come from the germline V gene. V lost 7 bases and J 1 base, leaving 4 bases between the germline ends. CDR3 nucleotides: TGCAGCGCTAAGAACACCGGGGAGCTGTTTTTT. It is translated as CSAKNTGELFF.

This clonotype appeared many times. The gene calls are TRBV5-1 and TRBJ2-3; D might be TRBD2 (6 bases). CDR3 length: 14 residues. V was shortened by 5 bases and J by 2 bases, with 12 bases between the two germline ends. Germline lookup yields CDR1 SGHRS and CDR2 YFSETQ. The DNA of the CDR3 is TGCGCCAGCAGGATGAGCGGGCACACAGATACGCAGTATTTT. Translation gives CASRMSGHTDTQYF.

In this sample, this clonotype turned up many times. V is TRBV11-2 and J is TRBJ2-1; D uncertain. Germline CDR1 and CDR2: SGHAT and FQNNGV. The CDR3 extends over 15 amino acids. Trimming removed 1 base from V and 2 bases from J, with 9 bases in between. CDR3 in amino acids: CASSLGPPPYNEQFF. CDR3 coding DNA: TGTGCCAGCAGCTTAGGCCCCCCCCCCTACAATGAGCAGTTCTTC.

This clonotype has only a few counts. The chain links TRBV5-4 to TRBJ2-1; tentatively, D is TRBD1 or TRBD2 (5 bases each). This CDR3 has 17 residues. Trimming shortened V by 3 bases and J by 0 bases, and 16 bases separated the two germline ends. Germline V CDR1 and CDR2: SGHNT, YYREEE (reference sequence). The CDR3 is CASSWGGPGNSYNEQFF. CDR3 coding DNA: TGTGCCAGCAGCTGGGGCGGACCGGGAAACTCCTACAATGAGCAGTTCTTC. Full variable domain (remainder filled in from reference TRBV5-4 and TRBJ2-1): ETGVTQSPTHLIKTRGQQVTLRCSSQSGHNTVSWYQQALGQGPQFIFQYYREEENGRGNFPPRFSGLQFPNYSSELNVNALELDDSALYLCASSWGGPGNSYNEQFFGPGTRLTVL.

This clonotype was seen ten or more times. Here the CDR3 reads CASSWTDGNKNIQYF. DNA of the CDR3: TGTGCCAGTAGTTGGACAGATGGGAACAAAAACATTCAGTACTTC. The rearrangement uses TRBV19 and TRBJ2-4, with a tentative D call TRBD1 (6 bases). The V gene's germline CDR1 is LNHDA and CDR2 SQIVND (reference sequence). The CDR3 runs 15 residues. The V end lost 5 bases, the J end lost 3 bases, and 14 bases lay between the germline ends.

Judged by abundance, this clonotype is medium-sized. A read error may produce the germline difference seen at one junction end. The V gene is TRBV7-2, the J gene TRBJ2-1; 7 nucleotides agree with TRBD2. The CDR3 runs to 12 residues. Per germline, CDR1 SGHTA and CDR2 FQGNSA. This CDR3 is CASSAYIGLEVF. The CDR3 DNA reads TGTGCCAGCAGCGCGTATATAGGACTAGAGGTCTTC.

This clonotype is medium-sized. This rearrangement joins TRBV12-3 or TRBV12-4 to TRBJ2-7, with 7 bases aligning to TRBD1. Unmatched junction bases numbered 11, after V lost 6 bases and J lost 6 bases. This CDR3 contains 14 residues. The CDR3: CASSLDRALSEQYF. CDR3 coding DNA: TGTGCCAGCAGCCTTGACAGGGCGCTCTCCGAGCAGTACTTC.

This clonotype was detected many times. The rearrangement links TRBV24-1 to TRBJ1-2; weak D call: TRBD1 (6 bases). The CDR3 loop spans 14 amino acids. V dropped 4 bases and J dropped 2 bases, with 10 bases sitting between them. Germline values: CDR1 KGHDR, CDR2 SFDVKD. The DNA for the CDR3 is TGTGCCACCAGTGACAGGGGATTCAACTATGGCTACACCTTC. Residues: CATSDRGFNYGYTF.

This clonotype has ten or more counts. CDR3: CSMGQGVSYEQYF. The CDR3 nucleotides are TGCAGTATGGGACAGGGGGTCTCCTACGAGCAGTACTTC. The chain has TRBV20-1 and TRBJ2-7, with 11 bases identical to TRBD1. The CDR3 runs 13 residues. Trimming at V came to 8 bases and at J to 0 bases, leaving 3 bases not matched to a gene. Per the germline V gene, CDR1 is DFQATT and CDR2 is SNEGSKA (reference sequence).

This clonotype was detected only a few times. The chain has TRBV28 and TRBJ2-2; a weak D match, TRBD2 (6 bases). The V gene lost 6 bases and the J gene lost 4 bases, with 15 bases spanning the gap. CDR3 length: 15 amino acids. Germline V lookup: CDR1 MDHEN, CDR2 SYDVKM. Written as DNA, the CDR3 is TGTGCCAGCAGACGGGAGACTGAGACCACCGGGGAGCTGTTTTTT. Translation: CASRRETETTGELFF.

The sample holds many counts of this clonotype. V usage is TRBV6-5 and J usage is TRBJ2-3; D is possibly TRBD1 (5 bases). Trimming pared 4 bases from V and 0 bases from J, leaving 11 bases between. This CDR3 is built from 15 residues. CDR1 and CDR2 from the germline V gene are MNHEY and SVGAGI. DNA for the CDR3: TGTGCCAGCAGTTCTCCAGGGTCTAGCACAGATACGCAGTATTTT. Protein sequence: CASSSPGSSTDTQYF.

This clonotype is labeled medium-sized. V gene TRBV7-2 combines with J gene TRBJ2-5; 11 positions match TRBD2. The CDR3 contains 19 residues. Trimming took 2 bases from V and 2 from J; bases not matched to a gene: 13. Germline V lookup: CDR1 SGHTA, CDR2 FQGNSA. CDR3 loop: CASSLSALAGGGRQETQYF. The DNA for the CDR3 is TGTGCCAGCAGCTTATCGGCGCTAGCGGGAGGAGGACGACAAGAGACCCAGTACTTC. Full variable domain (missing parts from reference TRBV7-2 and TRBJ2-5): GAGVSQSPSNKVTEKGKDVELRCDPISGHTALYWYRQSLGQGLEFLIYFQGNSAPDKSGLPSDRFSAERTGGSVSTLTIQRTQQEDSAVYLCASSLSALAGGGRQETQYFGPGTRLLVL.

In its sample, this clonotype is medium-sized. The chain links TRBV7-8 to TRBJ2-5; D uncertain. The ends were cut back, 7 bases at V and 2 bases at J, with 17 bases in the middle. Germline V CDR1 and CDR2: SGHVS, FQNEAQ. The CDR3 consists of 15 residues. In nucleotides, the CDR3 is TGTGCCAGCACCGTCTCGCCGGTACCACAAGAGACCCAGTACTTC. Its protein product is CASTVSPVPQETQYF.